Listed here are 29 T cell receptor beta chains from one sample, sequenced in a study of graft-versus-host responses after intestinal transplantation. The antigens of these receptors remain unknown. Produced via immunoSEQ multiplex PCR; TCRdb's table is partial and in-frame only. In the table there are about 120,000 clones, about nine tenths of which are singletons. Specimen: unstimulated CD4+ T cells sorted from spleen or lymph node cells, collected before intestinal transplant. The receptors stem from a human donor who received an intestinal transplant.

This clone was recorded once. The chain joins TRBV19 to TRBJ2-1, with 9 bases identical to TRBD2. This CDR3 is 17 amino acids long. J lost 7 bases, V lost 0 bases, and 10 bases had no gene match. Germline-derived CDR1 and CDR2 are LNHDA and SQIVND (reference sequence). CDR3 DNA sequence: TGTGCCAGTAGTATAGATCGTCGAGCGGGGGGATGGAATGAGCAGTTCTTC. Translated, it gives CASSIDRRAGGWNEQFF.

The rearrangement links TRBV30 to TRBJ2-6, with 7 bases fitting TRBD1. CDR1 is GTSNPN, CDR2 SVGIG, per germline (reference sequence). The trim removed 2 bases at V and 4 bases at J, leaving 2 bases unmatched. The CDR3 spans 14 residues. The CDR3 is CAWSTGAGANVLTF. The CDR3 coding sequence is TGTGCCTGGAGTACAGGGGCCGGGGCCAACGTCCTGACTTTC.

The gene calls are TRBV28 and TRBJ2-7; 11 positions match TRBD1. The germline V gene has CDR1 MDHEN and CDR2 SYDVKM. This CDR3 spans 16 amino acids. V shed 6 bases and J 6 bases; nucleotides not matched to a gene: 13. The CDR3 DNA follows: TGTGCCAGCAGCCCATACCGGGACAGGGGGACCGGCGAGCAGTACTTC. Translating gives CASSPYRDRGTGEQYF.

The chain recombines TRBV19 with TRBJ2-1; D ambiguous. V lost 3 bases, J lost 1 base, and 13 bases lay in between. The CDR3 is 16 amino acids. The germline V gene has CDR1 LNHDA and CDR2 SQIVND (reference sequence). DNA for the CDR3: TGTGCCAGTAGTATGCCTTTGAGGATTTCCTACAATGAGCAGTTCTTC. Translation: CASSMPLRISYNEQFF.

This chain links TRBV18 with TRBJ2-1; 13 bases fit TRBD2. Per the germline V gene, CDR1 is KGHSH and CDR2 is LQKENI. The CDR3 is 17 amino acids. The ends lost 3 bases at V and 0 bases at J; junction bases unmatched: 2. The CDR3 nucleotides read TGTGCCAGCTCACCTCGGACTAGCGGGAGCTCCTACAATGAGCAGTTCTTC. Translation: CASSPRTSGSSYNEQFF.

This clone was observed a few times. The chain is built from TRBV20-1 and TRBJ1-1; 7 bases are shared with TRBD1. Germline CDR1 and CDR2: DFQATT and SNEGSKA (reference sequence). The CDR3 length is 11 residues. V shed 5 bases and J 7 bases; nucleotides not matched to a gene: 4. CDR3 nucleotides: TGCAGTGCTCGCCGACAGGGTGAAGCTTTCTTT. Amino acid sequence: CSARRQGEAFF.

In this sample, this clone turned up once. The genes are TRBV7-9 and TRBJ2-3, with 8 bases aligning to TRBD1. Trimming cost V 5 bases and J 10 bases; bases outside gene matches: 11. CDR1 is SEHNR, CDR2 FQNEAQ, per germline (reference sequence). CDR3 length: 14 residues. This CDR3 reads CASSPHLTGVAQYF. CDR3 DNA: TGTGCCAGCAGCCCGCATTTGACAGGGGTGGCGCAGTATTTT.

V is TRBV11-2 and J is TRBJ2-7, with a tentative D call TRBD2 (5 bases). Germline V lookup: CDR1 SGHAT, CDR2 FQNNGV. This CDR3 is 13 amino acids long. The V and J ends lost 3 bases and 6 bases respectively, with 12 bases between them. CDR3: CASSLETRSEQYF. The CDR3 DNA follows: TGTGCCAGCAGCTTGGAAACTAGGTCCGAGCAGTACTTC.

V gene TRBV5-1 combines with J gene TRBJ1-2; 9 bases line up with TRBD1. Germline V gene sequence: CDR1 SGHRS, CDR2 YFSETQ. The CDR3 length is 14 residues. Unmatched junction bases numbered 9, after V lost 4 bases and J lost 8 bases. In DNA form, the CDR3 reads TGCGCCAGCAGCCCCTACGGGACAGGGCTCGGCTACACCTTC. As protein: CASSPYGTGLGYTF.

This clone was seen just once. The genes are TRBV2 and TRBJ2-7; 12 nucleotides match TRBD2. Looked up from germline, CDR1 is SNHLY and CDR2 is FYNNEI. The V segment lost 6 bases and the J segment 3 bases; nucleotides outside the gene matches: 3. The CDR3 consists of 14 residues. Written as DNA, the CDR3 is TGTGCCAGCAGGCCGGGACTAGCGGGCTACGAGCAGTACTTC. It encodes CASRPGLAGYEQYF.

Details on this clone: Different DNA sequences within this sample yield the same CDR3. Written as DNA, the CDR3 is TGCAGTGCTAGAGATCGAGAGACCCAGTACTTC. Translated, it gives CSARDRETQYF. This chain connects TRBV20-1 to TRBJ2-5; D not resolved. This CDR3 region has 11 residues. With 0 bases removed from V and 4 bases from J, the gap between germline ends came to 3 bases. Germline V CDR1 and CDR2: DFQATT, SNEGSKA (reference sequence).

The V call is TRBV25-1, the J call TRBJ2-1, with 11 bases fitting TRBD1. Trimming removed 6 bases from V and 6 bases from J; junction bases left unmatched: 16. The germline CDR1 and CDR2 sequences are MGHDK and SYGVNS. This CDR3 has 18 amino acids. Here the CDR3 reads CASRSLGRGQGAVNEQFF. Written as DNA, the CDR3 is TGTGCCAGCAGGTCCTTGGGAAGAGGACAGGGGGCGGTCAATGAGCAGTTCTTC.

In its sample, this clone was seen once. This chain joins TRBV29-1 and TRBJ1-2; D gene ambiguous. The V end lost 4 bases, the J end lost 8 bases, and 14 bases lay between the germline ends. CDR3 length: 12 amino acids. Looked up from germline, CDR1 is SQVTM and CDR2 is ANQGSEA. CDR3 amino acids: CSVVFSSIGYTF. DNA for the CDR3: TGCAGCGTTGTATTTAGTTCGATAGGCTACACCTTC.

The rearrangement links TRBV7-3 to TRBJ2-5; TRBD1 matches 9 bases. The V gene's germline CDR1 is SGHTA and CDR2 FQGTGA. The V gene end was trimmed by 3 bases and the J gene end by 4 bases; junction bases not matched to a gene: 3. The CDR3 is 14 residues long. CDR3 amino acids: CASSFATGGETQYF. In nucleotides, the CDR3 is TGTGCCAGCAGCTTTGCGACAGGGGGAGAGACCCAGTACTTC.

This chain joins TRBV19 and TRBJ2-3, with D possibly matching TRBD2 (5 bases). Germline lookup yields CDR1 LNHDA and CDR2 SQIVND (reference sequence). V lost 2 bases, J lost 9 bases, and 12 bases lay in between. The CDR3 extends over 13 amino acids. CDR3 sequence reads: CASSISRLATQYF. The CDR3 DNA is TGTGCCAGTAGTATAAGCCGCCTAGCAACGCAGTATTTT.

The V gene is TRBV4-2, the J gene TRBJ2-3; perhaps TRBD1 as D (5 bases). The germline V and J ends were trimmed by 2 bases and 0 bases, with 15 bases remaining between them. The CDR3 extends over 17 amino acids. Germline loops: CDR1 LGHNA, CDR2 YNFKEQ. CDR3 sequence: CASSQWTGQTSTDTQYF. CDR3 DNA sequence: TGTGCCAGCAGCCAATGGACCGGACAAACTAGCACAGATACGCAGTATTTT.

The chain links TRBV5-1 to TRBJ1-6; tentative D call: TRBD1 (6 bases). Germline values: CDR1 SGHRS, CDR2 YFSETQ. The CDR3 is 14 amino acids. Trimming stripped 1 base from V and 10 bases from J, with 12 bases between. CDR3 in DNA: TGCGCCAGCAGCTTGTCGGCAGGGGCCTCACCCCTCCACTTT. Translation gives CASSLSAGASPLHF.

This clone was seen just once. The chain has TRBV6-5 and TRBJ2-2; possibly TRBD2 for D (7 bases). From germline, CDR1 is MNHEY and CDR2 SVGAGI. The CDR3 spans 14 residues. V gave up 8 bases and J gave up 2 bases, with 12 bases separating them. CDR3 protein: CASGRGRNTGELFF. CDR3 sequence (DNA): TGTGCCAGCGGGCGGGGGCGCAACACCGGGGAGCTGTTTTTT.

The rearrangement joins TRBV7-2 to TRBJ1-1, with D unclear. Germline V gene data show CDR1 as SGHTA and CDR2 as FQGNSA. CDR3 length: 14 amino acids. Trimming left V 2 bases short and J 2 bases short, with 9 bases between. CDR3 loop: CASSLNWANTEAFF. The CDR3 region has the DNA TGTGCCAGCAGCTTAAATTGGGCCAACACTGAAGCTTTCTTT.

V usage is TRBV19 and J usage is TRBJ1-6; D is possibly TRBD1 (5 bases). Per germline, CDR1 LNHDA and CDR2 SQIVND (reference sequence). With 10 bases removed from V and 7 bases from J, the gap between germline ends came to 14 bases. This CDR3 is 13 amino acids long. The CDR3 spells CATATVLNSPLHF. DNA for the CDR3: TGTGCCACCGCGACAGTCCTGAATTCACCCCTCCACTTT. Looking up the rest from reference TRBV19 and TRBJ1-6 gives the full variable domain: DGGITQSPKYLFRKEGQNVTLSCEQNLNHDAMYWYRQDPGQGLRLIYYSQIVNDFQKGDIAEGYSVSREKKESFPLTVTSAQKNPTAFYLCATATVLNSPLHFGNGTRLTVT.

The J gene is TRBJ2-7, the V gene TRBV2, with TRBD2 identical over 8 bases. Germline V gene sequence: CDR1 SNHLY, CDR2 FYNNEI. The CDR3 sequence is 15 residues long. The V gene end was trimmed by 3 bases and the J gene end by 6 bases; junction bases not matched to a gene: 10. Written as DNA, the CDR3 is TGTGCCAGCAGTGACCTCGCCGGGACTAGTGGCGAGCAGTACTTC. This codes for CASSDLAGTSGEQYF.

This clone was seen just once. The CDR3 DNA reads as TGTGCCAGCAGTTACATGGCGCGGATTCCGTCCGGGGAGCTGTTTTTT. Translated: CASSYMARIPSGELFF. This chain joins TRBV28 and TRBJ2-2; D is ambiguous. V lost 4 bases, J lost 6 bases, and 18 bases lay in between. This CDR3 region has 16 residues. Looked up from germline, CDR1 is MDHEN and CDR2 is SYDVKM.

Here the CDR3 reads CAWSVQKNEQFF. The CDR3 bases are TGTGCCTGGAGTGTCCAGAAGAATGAGCAGTTCTTC. J is TRBJ2-1 and V is TRBV30; no clear D gene. Trimming removed 0 bases from V and 7 bases from J, with 7 bases in between. CDR1 and CDR2 (germline): GTSNPN, SVGIG (reference sequence). This CDR3 comprises 12 residues.

The V and J genes are TRBV19 and TRBJ1-5; 10 nucleotides align to TRBD1. This CDR3 spans 16 amino acids. V shed 9 bases and J 2 bases; nucleotides not matched to a gene: 10. Germline V gives CDR1 LNHDA, CDR2 SQIVND (reference sequence). The CDR3 spells CASHTGTGVGNQPQHF. The CDR3 DNA sequence: TGTGCCAGCCATACAGGGACAGGGGTAGGCAATCAGCCCCAGCATTTT. Full variable domain (outside the CDR3, taken from reference TRBV19 and TRBJ1-5): DGGITQSPKYLFRKEGQNVTLSCEQNLNHDAMYWYRQDPGQGLRLIYYSQIVNDFQKGDIAEGYSVSREKKESFPLTVTSAQKNPTAFYLCASHTGTGVGNQPQHFGDGTRLSIL.

J is TRBJ1-4 and V is TRBV2, with 9 bases lining up with TRBD1. Germline values: CDR1 SNHLY, CDR2 FYNNEI. This CDR3 has 16 residues. With 4 bases clipped from V and 0 bases from J, the junction kept 3 bases outside the gene matches. This CDR3 is CASSAGTGPTNEKLFF. The DNA for the CDR3 is TGTGCCAGCAGTGCAGGGACAGGGCCAACTAATGAAAAACTGTTTTTT.

This clone was found once. The sample holds other DNA sequences that translate to the same CDR3. This rearrangement joins TRBV30 to TRBJ1-1, with 10 bases lining up with TRBD1. V shed 5 bases and J 4 bases; nucleotides not matched to a gene: 7. CDR3 length equals 14 residues. Germline loops: CDR1 GTSNPN, CDR2 SVGIG (reference sequence). The DNA for the CDR3 is TGTGCCTGGTCCCTCGACAGGGGGCCCACTGAAGCTTTCTTT. This encodes CAWSLDRGPTEAFF. The full variable domain, rest sourced from reference TRBV30 and TRBJ1-1, is SQTIHQWPATLVQPVGSPLSLECTVEGTSNPNLYWYRQAAGRGLQLLFYSVGIGQISSEVPQNLSASRPQDRQFILSSKKLLLSDSGFYLCAWSLDRGPTEAFFGQGTRLTVV.

This clone is a singleton in its sample. The chain joins TRBV15 to TRBJ2-7, with TRBD2 matching over 7 bases. The ends lost 4 bases at V and 6 bases at J; junction bases unmatched: 9. Germline values: CDR1 LNHNV, CDR2 YYDKDF (reference sequence). This CDR3 contains 14 residues. CDR3 bases: TGTGCCACCAGCAAGCGGGGCTCGACGGTCGAGCAGTACTTC. It encodes CATSKRGSTVEQYF.

This clone was counted only a few times. V gene TRBV6-5 combines with J gene TRBJ1-1, with unresolved D. The CDR3 totals 12 residues. V shed 6 bases and J shed 4 bases, with 9 bases lying between them. Germline-derived CDR1 and CDR2 are MNHEY and SVGAGI. CDR3 amino acids: CASSREGTEAFF. DNA of the CDR3: TGTGCCAGCAGCCGAGAGGGCACTGAAGCTTTCTTT.

This sequence joins TRBV27 and TRBJ2-3, with D perhaps matching TRBD1 (5 bases). V was cut by 3 bases and J by 2 bases, with 9 bases left in between. This CDR3 region has 14 residues. Germline-derived CDR1 and CDR2 are MNHEY and SMNVEV (reference sequence). In DNA form, the CDR3 reads TGTGCCAGCAGTTTGCAGGGTCTCACAGATACGCAGTATTTT. Protein sequence: CASSLQGLTDTQYF.